This is a list of T cell receptor beta chains from one sample in a study of cytomegalovirus exposure and HLA in healthy donors. Profiled with immunoSEQ multiplex PCR; TCRdb holds only in-frame clones, not every one. The sample lists roughly 140,000 clones, more than 75% occurring once. Material: PBMCs. The receptors stem from a woman between 35 and 50 years old in good health and CMV-seropositive. Both conserved end residues are part of each CDR3. Fields, in order: V gene, clone size, D gene, J gene, CDR3 protein, CDR3 DNA. A D gene is named only where the DNA matches it firmly. Clone size is stated in some rows and not others, as once, few, many or a class when expanded.

v_gene: TRBV6-5
abundance: few
d_gene: .
j_gene: TRBJ2-5
CDR3aa: CASCWRGEETQYF
CDR3nt: TGTGCCAGCTGTTGGCGGGGAGAAGAGACCCAGTACTTC

v_gene: TRBV5-6
abundance: few
d_gene: .
j_gene: TRBJ2-1
CDR3aa: CASSLRWPSEQFF
CDR3nt: TGTGCCAGCAGCTTGCGATGGCCCAGTGAGCAGTTCTTC

v_gene: TRBV6-5
abundance: .
d_gene: .
j_gene: TRBJ2-3
CDR3aa: CASSLSLGDTQYF
CDR3nt: TGTGCCAGCAGCCTAAGCCTCGGGGATACGCAGTATTTT

v_gene: TRBV5-1
abundance: .
d_gene: TRBD1
j_gene: TRBJ2-5
CDR3aa: CASSPRTGGETQYF
CDR3nt: TGCGCCAGCAGCCCGCGTACAGGGGGAGAGACCCAGTACTTC

v_gene: TRBV5-6
abundance: once
d_gene: TRBD1
j_gene: TRBJ2-7
CDR3aa: CASSWDRGTYEQYF
CDR3nt: TGTGCCAGCAGCTGGGACAGGGGAACCTACGAGCAGTACTTC

v_gene: TRBV7-9
abundance: .
d_gene: .
j_gene: TRBJ1-3
CDR3aa: CSSSFIPRTGNTIYF
CDR3nt: TGTTCCAGCAGCTTCATCCCCAGAACTGGAAACACCATATATTTT

v_gene: TRBV28
abundance: .
d_gene: TRBD2
j_gene: TRBJ2-1
CDR3aa: CASRSTSGGEQFF
CDR3nt: TGTGCCAGCAGATCGACTAGCGGCGGAGAGCAGTTCTTC

v_gene: TRBV4-1
abundance: .
d_gene: .
j_gene: TRBJ2-5
CDR3aa: CASSQDWTGTETQYF
CDR3nt: TGCGCCAGCAGCCAAGATTGGACGGGAACAGAGACCCAGTACTTC

v_gene: TRBV27
abundance: once
d_gene: .
j_gene: TRBJ2-2
CDR3aa: CASSLSGQNHGELFF
CDR3nt: TGTGCCAGCAGTTTAAGTGGACAAAATCACGGGGAGCTGTTTTTT

v_gene: TRBV5-1
abundance: .
d_gene: TRBD1
j_gene: TRBJ2-7
CDR3aa: CASSLVQGTTYEQYF
CDR3nt: TGCGCCAGCAGCTTGGTACAGGGGACCACCTACGAGCAGTACTTC

v_gene: TRBV4-1
abundance: .
d_gene: .
j_gene: TRBJ2-3
CDR3aa: CASSQEGSPDTQYF
CDR3nt: TGCGCCAGCAGCCAAGAGGGGAGTCCAGATACGCAGTATTTT

v_gene: TRBV7-9
abundance: once
d_gene: TRBD1
j_gene: TRBJ2-5
CDR3aa: CASSQTGGRGETQYF
CDR3nt: TGTGCCAGCAGCCAGACAGGGGGGCGAGGGGAGACCCAGTACTTC

v_gene: TRBV7-9
abundance: .
d_gene: .
j_gene: TRBJ2-6
CDR3aa: CASSLRGSGANVLTF
CDR3nt: TGTGCCAGCAGCTTAAGGGGATCTGGGGCCAACGTCCTGACTTTC

v_gene: TRBV7-9
abundance: .
d_gene: .
j_gene: TRBJ1-2
CDR3aa: CASRPGLNYGYTF
CDR3nt: TGTGCCAGCAGACCTGGCCTGAACTATGGCTACACCTTC

v_gene: TRBV6-6
abundance: .
d_gene: .
j_gene: TRBJ2-7
CDR3aa: CASSRSYEQYF
CDR3nt: TGTGCCAGCAGCCGCAGTTACGAGCAGTACTTC

v_gene: TRBV7-9
abundance: .
d_gene: TRBD1
j_gene: TRBJ2-5
CDR3aa: CSSSMDRLQETQYF
CDR3nt: TGTTCCAGCAGCATGGACAGGCTACAAGAGACCCAGTACTTC

v_gene: TRBV11-2
abundance: .
d_gene: TRBD2
j_gene: TRBJ2-7
CDR3aa: CASSRGRRYEQYF
CDR3nt: TGTGCCAGCAGCCGCGGGAGGCGCTACGAGCAGTACTTC

v_gene: TRBV7-9
abundance: .
d_gene: TRBD2
j_gene: TRBJ2-1
CDR3aa: CASSPQRGRGSSYNEQFF
CDR3nt: TGTGCCAGCAGCCCCCAGCGGGGGCGGGGGAGCTCCTACAATGAGCAGTTCTTC

v_gene: TRBV7-9
abundance: .
d_gene: TRBD2
j_gene: TRBJ2-1
CDR3aa: CSSSLASGRRSYNEQFF
CDR3nt: TGTTCCAGCAGCTTAGCTAGCGGGAGAAGATCCTACAATGAGCAGTTCTTC

v_gene: TRBV5-1
abundance: .
d_gene: TRBD1
j_gene: TRBJ2-7
CDR3aa: CASSQTPGQGTYEQYF
CDR3nt: TGCGCCAGCAGCCAAACCCCGGGACAGGGGACCTACGAGCAGTACTTC

v_gene: TRBV5-4
abundance: .
d_gene: TRBD1
j_gene: TRBJ2-2
CDR3aa: CASTVDRVLGGELFF
CDR3nt: TGTGCCAGCACCGTTGACAGGGTACTTGGCGGGGAGCTGTTTTTT

v_gene: TRBV6-6
abundance: .
d_gene: .
j_gene: TRBJ2-1
CDR3aa: CASSYSKGVQFF
CDR3nt: TGTGCCAGCAGTTATTCAAAGGGGGTGCAGTTCTTC

v_gene: TRBV6-6
abundance: .
d_gene: .
j_gene: TRBJ2-5
CDR3aa: CASTPGSETQYF
CDR3nt: TGTGCCAGCACCCCGGGGAGTGAGACCCAGTACTTC

v_gene: TRBV4-2
abundance: .
d_gene: TRBD2
j_gene: TRBJ2-1
CDR3aa: CASSQLAGVQNEQFF
CDR3nt: TGTGCCAGCAGCCAACTAGCGGGAGTGCAGAATGAGCAGTTCTTC

v_gene: TRBV5-3
abundance: .
d_gene: .
j_gene: TRBJ1-5
CDR3aa: CARSLYSGLDQPQHF
CDR3nt: TGTGCCAGAAGCTTGTATTCAGGGCTGGATCAGCCCCAGCATTTT

v_gene: TRBV5-4
abundance: .
d_gene: TRBD2
j_gene: TRBJ2-3
CDR3aa: CASSLRSGRVTDTQYF
CDR3nt: TGTGCCAGCAGCTTGCGAAGCGGGAGGGTTACAGATACGCAGTATTTT

v_gene: TRBV5-4
abundance: .
d_gene: TRBD1
j_gene: TRBJ2-2
CDR3aa: CASSRAAGQGFTGELFF
CDR3nt: TGTGCCAGCAGTCGCGCAGCGGGACAGGGTTTCACCGGGGAGCTGTTTTTT

v_gene: TRBV9
abundance: .
d_gene: TRBD2
j_gene: TRBJ2-2
CDR3aa: CASSVGGGRGTGELFF
CDR3nt: TGTGCCAGCAGCGTAGGGGGGGGGAGAGGAACCGGGGAGCTGTTTTTT

v_gene: TRBV5-1
abundance: few
d_gene: TRBD2
j_gene: TRBJ2-2
CDR3aa: CASSWTSGRAGELFF
CDR3nt: TGCGCCAGCAGCTGGACTAGCGGGAGGGCGGGGGAGCTGTTTTTT

v_gene: TRBV25-1
abundance: .
d_gene: .
j_gene: TRBJ2-3
CDR3aa: CASSEYRTGADTQYF
CDR3nt: TGTGCCAGCAGTGAATATCGGACGGGGGCAGATACGCAGTATTTT

v_gene: TRBV18
abundance: few
d_gene: TRBD2
j_gene: TRBJ2-3
CDR3aa: CASSPAAGRTDTQYF
CDR3nt: TGTGCCAGCTCACCAGCAGCGGGGCGCACAGATACGCAGTATTTT

v_gene: TRBV19
abundance: .
d_gene: .
j_gene: TRBJ2-7
CDR3aa: CASSYGLHYEQYF
CDR3nt: TGTGCCAGTAGTTATGGGCTACACTACGAGCAGTACTTC

v_gene: TRBV28
abundance: .
d_gene: .
j_gene: TRBJ1-1
CDR3aa: CASSPPSGGDTEAFF
CDR3nt: TGTGCCAGCAGTCCACCCTCAGGAGGGGACACTGAAGCTTTCTTT

v_gene: TRBV5-5
abundance: .
d_gene: .
j_gene: TRBJ2-6
CDR3aa: CASSLGSGRTGANVLTF
CDR3nt: TGTGCCAGCAGCTTGGGATCAGGGAGGACTGGGGCCAACGTCCTGACTTTC

v_gene: TRBV7-3
abundance: .
d_gene: TRBD2
j_gene: TRBJ2-1
CDR3aa: CASSLASGRYNEQFF
CDR3nt: TGTGCCAGCAGCCTGGCTAGCGGACGCTACAATGAGCAGTTCTTC

v_gene: TRBV5-4
abundance: .
d_gene: .
j_gene: TRBJ1-2
CDR3aa: CASSLGVGGNYGYTF
CDR3nt: TGTGCCAGCAGCTTAGGGGTAGGAGGGAACTATGGCTACACCTTC

v_gene: TRBV5-8
abundance: once
d_gene: .
j_gene: TRBJ1-5
CDR3aa: CASSLGNGGNFGNQPQHF
CDR3nt: TGTGCCAGCAGCTTGGGGAACGGGGGTAATTTTGGCAATCAGCCCCAGCATTTT

v_gene: TRBV28
abundance: few
d_gene: .
j_gene: TRBJ1-2
CDR3aa: CASSPQGRGQGYGYTF
CDR3nt: TGTGCCAGCAGTCCCCAGGGGAGAGGGCAGGGGTATGGCTACACCTTC

v_gene: TRBV15
abundance: .
d_gene: .
j_gene: TRBJ1-5
CDR3aa: CATSRVGGQPQHF
CDR3nt: TGTGCCACCAGCAGAGTGGGGGGTCAGCCCCAGCATTTT

v_gene: TRBV5-1
abundance: few
d_gene: .
j_gene: TRBJ1-1
CDR3aa: CASSPTAGNTEAFF
CDR3nt: TGCGCCAGCAGCCCGACAGCGGGGAACACTGAAGCTTTCTTT

v_gene: TRBV10-3
abundance: .
d_gene: TRBD2
j_gene: TRBJ2-7
CDR3aa: CAISESRAGGYEQYF
CDR3nt: TGTGCCATCAGTGAGTCGAGAGCGGGAGGCTACGAGCAGTACTTC

v_gene: TRBV2
abundance: .
d_gene: .
j_gene: TRBJ1-5
CDR3aa: CASKDTTGLGNQPQHF
CDR3nt: TGTGCCAGCAAAGATACAACAGGGTTGGGCAATCAGCCCCAGCATTTT

v_gene: TRBV5-1
abundance: few
d_gene: .
j_gene: TRBJ1-2
CDR3aa: CASSDPRGGLGGYTF
CDR3nt: TGCGCCAGCAGCGACCCTCGGGGAGGTCTTGGTGGCTACACCTTC

v_gene: TRBV10-3
abundance: .
d_gene: TRBD2
j_gene: TRBJ2-3
CDR3aa: CAISGKGAGGGDTQYF
CDR3nt: TGTGCCATCAGTGGTAAGGGAGCGGGGGGCGGAGATACGCAGTATTTT

v_gene: TRBV5-1
abundance: .
d_gene: TRBD2
j_gene: TRBJ2-7
CDR3aa: CASSWTSLRIYGQYF
CDR3nt: TGCGCCAGCAGCTGGACTAGCCTGAGGATCTACGGGCAGTACTTC

v_gene: TRBV4-1
abundance: medium-sized
d_gene: .
j_gene: TRBJ2-7
CDR3aa: CASSQEIGGYEQYF
CDR3nt: TGCGCCAGCAGCCAAGAAATAGGGGGCTACGAGCAGTACTTC

v_gene: TRBV18
abundance: .
d_gene: .
j_gene: TRBJ1-1
CDR3aa: CASSPAQGLSTEAFF
CDR3nt: TGTGCCAGCTCACCGGCCCAGGGCCTGAGCACTGAAGCTTTCTTT

v_gene: TRBV6-5
abundance: .
d_gene: TRBD1
j_gene: TRBJ1-2
CDR3aa: CASSWGQGGGYTF
CDR3nt: TGTGCCAGCAGTTGGGGACAGGGAGGCGGCTACACCTTC

v_gene: TRBV5-1
abundance: .
d_gene: .
j_gene: TRBJ2-2
CDR3aa: CASTRNTGELFF
CDR3nt: TGCGCCAGCACCAGGAACACCGGGGAGCTGTTTTTT

v_gene: TRBV5-1
abundance: .
d_gene: TRBD2
j_gene: TRBJ2-7
CDR3aa: CASSIAGPAGEQYF
CDR3nt: TGCGCCAGCAGCATAGCGGGTCCCGCCGGGGAGCAGTACTTC

v_gene: TRBV7-9
abundance: .
d_gene: .
j_gene: TRBJ2-5
CDR3aa: CASSTGWETQYF
CDR3nt: TGTGCCAGCAGCACGGGATGGGAGACCCAGTACTTC

v_gene: TRBV4-1
abundance: .
d_gene: .
j_gene: TRBJ1-5
CDR3aa: CASSQVYPVGDSNQPQHF
CDR3nt: TGCGCCAGCAGCCAAGTATATCCAGTTGGGGACTCCAATCAGCCCCAGCATTTT

v_gene: TRBV27
abundance: once
d_gene: .
j_gene: TRBJ1-1
CDR3aa: CASSFSQGRTEAFF
CDR3nt: TGTGCCAGCAGTTTTTCGCAGGGAAGAACTGAAGCTTTCTTT